One and the same sample provided the 15 T cell receptor beta chains below, sequenced in a study of shared clonotypes between healthy human individuals (dated by TCRdb to about 2020). CD8 naive samples consisted of CD45RO-negative cells that were positively selected for CCR7, yielding a CD45RA+CCR7+ population without TemRA cells. Library generation was performed with the immunoSEQ multiplex PCR assay. TCRdb re-hosts the immuneACCESS table, in-frame sequences only. Its copies lack some clones; in the studies checked, an unresolved V gene accounts for under half of them, and the cause for the rest is not known. The sample includes roughly 2 million clones, with just under 95% observed a single time. The ten largest clones take up around 1.1% of the sample. Sequenced: naive CD8+ T cells sorted from blood. Interpreted using the paper, the cell subset or site label stands for: CD45RA+CCR7+. Receptors originate from a man between 18 and 29 years old in good health.

Worth noting for this clone: The same CDR3 arises from other DNA sequences in this sample as well. The chain has TRBV4-1 and TRBJ1-1; D is undetermined. Germline CDR1 is MGHRA and CDR2 is YSYEKL. V was cut by 1 base and J by 0 bases, with 9 bases left in between. This CDR3 has 15 amino acids. The CDR3 reads CASSQGAGLNTEAFF. CDR3 bases: TGCGCCAGCAGCCAAGGTGCAGGCTTGAACACTGAAGCTTTCTTT.

About this clone itself: The sample contains more than one DNA sequence encoding this CDR3. The chain combines TRBV28 with TRBJ1-4; 10 nucleotides line up with TRBD1. The CDR3 loop spans 14 amino acids. Germline CDR1 MDHEN, CDR2 SYDVKM. J gave up 5 bases and V 3 bases, and 0 bases lay outside the gene matches. CDR3 protein: CASSLTGGNEKLFF. DNA of the CDR3: TGTGCCAGCAGTTTGACAGGGGGCAATGAAAAACTGTTTTTT.

V and J are TRBV2 and TRBJ2-7; 7 positions agree with TRBD1. CDR1 SNHLY and CDR2 FYNNEI come from the germline V gene. With 2 bases clipped from V and 5 bases from J, the junction kept 0 bases outside the gene matches. This CDR3 spans 12 amino acids. The CDR3 reads CASSEQGDEQYF. Written as DNA, the CDR3 is TGTGCCAGCAGTGAACAGGGGGACGAGCAGTACTTC.

This rearrangement joins TRBV7-9 to TRBJ1-3, with unresolved D. The V end was cut by 0 bases, the J end by 0 bases, with 9 bases between. Germline CDR1 SEHNR, CDR2 FQNEAQ (reference sequence). This CDR3 comprises 16 residues. The CDR3, as DNA: TGTGCCAGCAGCTTAGCGGCACCCGTCTCTGGAAACACCATATATTTT. Protein sequence: CASSLAAPVSGNTIYF.

As for this clone: Distinct nucleotide sequences in the sample also encode this CDR3. This chain uses TRBV27 with TRBJ1-1; the D gene is possibly TRBD1 (5 bases). The CDR3 has 12 amino acids. Germline V gene lookup returns CDR1 MNHEY and CDR2 SMNVEV (reference sequence). V was cut by 1 base and J by 6 bases, with 6 bases left in between. The CDR3 region has the DNA TGTGCCAGCAGTTTATTAGGGGCTGAAGCTTTCTTT. This translates into CASSLLGAEAFF.

The chain has TRBV10-3 and TRBJ2-7; 10 positions agree with TRBD2. The CDR3 totals 14 residues. Germline-derived CDR1 and CDR2 are ENHRY and SYGVKD. The V gene end was trimmed by 4 bases and the J gene end by 3 bases; junction bases not matched to a gene: 3. The DNA of the CDR3 is TGTGCCATCAGTGGAGCGGGAGGGGACTACGAGCAGTACTTC. It translates to CAISGAGGDYEQYF.

This clone was seen only once. The V call is TRBV2, the J call TRBJ1-5, with 7 bases fitting TRBD1. Germline V gene data show CDR1 as SNHLY and CDR2 as FYNNEI. The J segment lost 0 bases and the V segment lost 4 bases, leaving 9 bases of the junction unmatched. This CDR3 comprises 17 residues. CDR3 DNA sequence: TGTGCCAGCAGTGGACAGGGAGGAAGGGATAGCAATCAGCCCCAGCATTTT. This gives the protein CASSGQGGRDSNQPQHF.

The chain is built from TRBV5-1 and TRBJ2-1; 8 bases line up with TRBD1. The CDR3 runs 15 residues. V was clipped by 2 bases and J by 4 bases; unmatched bases: 5. Per germline, CDR1 SGHRS and CDR2 YFSETQ. CDR3 residues: CASSFGGTGYNEQFF. CDR3 DNA sequence: TGCGCCAGCAGCTTCGGCGGGACAGGTTACAATGAGCAGTTCTTC.

The gene calls are TRBV20-1 and TRBJ2-1, with unresolved D. Trimming removed 6 bases from V and 8 bases from J, with 11 bases in between. Germline values: CDR1 DFQATT, CDR2 SNEGSKA (reference sequence). There are 11 residues in the CDR3. CDR3 sequence reads: CSARFVDEQFF. The CDR3 nucleotides are TGCAGTGCCCGATTTGTAGATGAGCAGTTCTTC.

The V call is TRBV4-3, the J call TRBJ1-6, with D hard to call. V lost 4 bases and J lost 11, with 18 bases in between. CDR1 is LGHNA and CDR2 is YSLEER in the germline V gene. The CDR3 covers 15 residues. The CDR3 here is CASSPSVGDLAPLHF. For the CDR3, the DNA is TGCGCCAGCAGCCCTTCTGTCGGTGACTTAGCACCCCTCCACTTT.

The chain recombines TRBV7-2 with TRBJ2-7; 14 nucleotides line up with TRBD2. Trimming took 4 bases from V and 6 from J; bases not matched to a gene: 8. The germline gives CDR1 SGHTA, CDR2 FQGNSA. The CDR3 is 16 residues long. The DNA for the CDR3 is TGTGCCAGCAGCTACGGGACTAGCGGGAGTACCATCGAGCAGTACTTC. Amino acid sequence: CASSYGTSGSTIEQYF.

The chain has TRBV7-8 and TRBJ1-1, with 7 bases fitting TRBD1. The V gene's germline CDR1 is SGHVS and CDR2 FQNEAQ. With 8 bases clipped from V and 8 bases from J, the junction kept 14 bases outside the gene matches. This CDR3 is built from 14 residues. The CDR3 loop is CASGYPDRAREAFF. The CDR3 bases are TGTGCCAGCGGATACCCCGACAGGGCCCGGGAAGCTTTCTTT.

CDR3 amino acids: CASSPLGLEGNYGYTF. CDR3 nucleotides: TGTGCCAGCAGCCCGTTGGGCCTCGAGGGAAACTATGGCTACACCTTC. This chain connects TRBV5-4 to TRBJ1-2; no reliable D call. The length of the CDR3 is 16 residues. Germline V gives CDR1 SGHNT, CDR2 YYREEE (reference sequence). Trimming took 4 bases from V and 2 from J, leaving 18 bases between them.

V and J are TRBV6-1 and TRBJ2-3, with 7 positions matching TRBD2. The germline V gene encodes CDR1 MNHNS and CDR2 SASEGT. Trimming at V came to 5 bases and at J to 6 bases, leaving 8 bases not matched to a gene. The CDR3 sequence is 14 residues long. The CDR3 reads CASSKRGVWDTQYF. The CDR3 coding sequence is TGTGCCAGCAGTAAACGGGGGGTTTGGGATACGCAGTATTTT.

This clone was picked up one time. The chain has TRBV7-8 and TRBJ2-1; 11 nucleotides align to TRBD1. CDR3 length equals 14 residues. Trimming took 4 bases from V and 7 from J; bases not matched to a gene: 3. The germline V gene has CDR1 SGHVS and CDR2 FQNEAQ. The CDR3 coding sequence is TGTGCCAGCAGCTCTGGACAGGGGGCGAATGAGCAGTTCTTC. Amino acids: CASSSGQGANEQFF.